This T cell receptor (beta chain) was documented in a study of beta chain features in type 1 diabetes. The study's findings and limits: Across patients, naive, central memory and Treg TCRB repertoires exhibited apparently greater similarity than was observed across healthy donors. Significant though moderate, a shortening of TCRB CDR3s appeared in all four CD4+ subsets of Type 1 diabetes patients.

Every isolated RNA sample was fully reverse transcribed, so sequencing captured expressed TCRB transcripts. Naive, central memory and regulatory T cell samples averaged roughly 3.4 million immunoSEQ reads each. Generated by immunoSEQ multiplex PCR, the TCRdb table keeps only in-frame clones and is missing some. The sample includes 400,000 to 500,000 clones, about 15% of them seen just once. Post-sort purity exceeded 95% for all sorted populations. This clone was seen a few times. The target antigen is unknown. The TCR comes from a man aged 25 to 45 in good health. Sequencing was done on a sample of naive CD4+ T cells from blood.

In nucleotides, the CDR3 is TGTGCCAGCAGCCTGATCGGGACAGAGAAAAACATTCAGTACTTC. Protein sequence: CASSLIGTEKNIQYF. The chain is built from TRBV7-2 and TRBJ2-4; 7 nucleotides line up with TRBD1. CDR1 is SGHTA and CDR2 is FQGNSA in the germline V gene. Trimming removed 5 bases from V and 4 bases from J; junction bases left unmatched: 8. The CDR3 is made up of 15 amino acids.